This T cell receptor (beta chain) was recovered during a study of T cell repertoires in cytomegalovirus infection. Study overall: Public TCR beta signatures indicated both CMV infection and matching HLA type.

Germline V gene data show CDR1 as SNHLY and CDR2 as FYNNEI. V lost 6 bases to trimming and J lost 1 base; unmatched junction nucleotides: 3. This CDR3 is 15 amino acids long. TCRdb analysed the reads with MiXCR anew, one entry per CDR3 protein. Here the sample spans about 140,000 distinct CDR3 sequences, about 6% being singletons. Study outcomes and limitations: Clonotypes of TCR beta that were HLA-C-restricted and CMV-specific dominated the ex vivo response. Cumulated frequencies of public TCR beta families served to identify carriers of CMV plus the relevant HLA.

This clonotype was recorded a few times. Its target is not known. This TCR derives from a human donor in good health (CMV status not recorded). Some clones in this sample may be carry-over from other donors' samples. The rearrangement uses TRBV2 and TRBJ2-1; 10 nucleotides agree with TRBD2. Sequenced sample: PBMCs. The CDR3 loop is CASSVAGGSYNEQFF. DNA of the CDR3: TGTGCCAGCAGCGTAGCGGGGGGTTCCTACAATGAGCAGTTCTTC.